The 18 T cell receptor beta chains given below trace back to one sample, sequenced in a study of human T cells and chemical hapten exposure. One entry per CDR3 protein results from TCRdb running MiXCR on the RACE reads. The sample comprises a few hundred thousand distinct CDR3 sequences, just under 6.5% of which are singletons, and around 5.8% rests with the top ten. Stated time point: patch test 2, 6 weeks after DPC sensitization. The treatment denotes: therapeutic diphenylcyclopropenone sensitization with weekly scalp DPC. The sample here was whole blood, taken in connection with sensitization to the hapten diphenylcyclopropenone (DPC). Source of these receptors: a woman between 18 and 30 years old with alopecia areata. Some clones in this sample may be carry-over from other donors' samples.

In its sample, this clonotype was seen a few times. V gene TRBV20-1 combines with J gene TRBJ1-1; TRBD1 matches 8 bases. V lost 1 base and J lost 4; bases outside the gene matches: 11. CDR3 length: 16 residues. Germline assignment: CDR1 DFQATT and CDR2 SNEGSKA (reference sequence). CDR3 DNA sequence: TGCAGTGCTAGAGTACAGGGGGAAGGAGTTGGCACTGAAGCTTTCTTT. It translates to CSARVQGEGVGTEAFF.

This clonotype was seen ten or more times. The rearrangement joins TRBV5-1 to TRBJ2-2; 7 bases fit TRBD1. With V trimmed by 4 bases and J by 8 bases, 8 bases remained unmatched. This CDR3 spans 14 amino acids. Germline V gene data show CDR1 as SGHRS and CDR2 as YFSETQ. The CDR3 is CASSRDSGTGELFF. CDR3 sequence (DNA): TGCGCCAGCAGCCGGGACAGTGGGACAGGGGAGCTGTTTTTT. The full variable domain, in which reference TRBV5-1 and TRBJ2-2 provide the parts outside the CDR3, is KAGVTQTPRYLIKTRGQQVTLSCSPISGHRSVSWYQQTPGQGLQFLFEYFSETQRNKGNFPGRFSGRQFSNSRSEMNVSTLELGDSALYLCASSRDSGTGELFFGEGSRLTVL.

The table lists this clonotype with a count of one. The V gene is TRBV3-1, the J gene TRBJ2-2, with TRBD2 as a possible D gene (5 bases). Germline CDR1 reads LGHDT; CDR2 reads YNNKEL (reference sequence). Trimming left V 4 bases short and J 4 bases short, with 13 bases between. There are 15 residues in the CDR3. In nucleotides, the CDR3 is TGTGCCAGCAGCCCTCCGGGGAGCCGCACCGGGGAGCTGTTTTTT. Translated: CASSPPGSRTGELFF.

This chain connects TRBV20-1 to TRBJ2-3; TRBD2 might be the D (5 bases). Germline V gene lookup returns CDR1 DFQATT and CDR2 SNEGSKA (reference sequence). The germline V and J ends were trimmed by 0 bases and 3 bases, with 13 bases remaining between them. The CDR3 is 15 amino acids. The CDR3 is CSARDWAPGTDTQYF. CDR3 bases: TGCAGTGCTAGAGATTGGGCCCCGGGAACAGATACGCAGTATTTT.

The chain employs TRBV18 and TRBJ2-7; no reliable D call. There are 13 residues in the CDR3. Between the trimmed V and J ends, which lost 3 bases and 3 bases, there was a span of 9 bases. From germline, CDR1 is KGHSH and CDR2 LQKENI. CDR3 DNA sequence: TGTGCCAGCTCACCCAACCGCTACTACGAGCAGTACTTC. Translated: CASSPNRYYEQYF.

V gene TRBV20-1 combines with J gene TRBJ1-5; D perhaps matches TRBD1 (6 bases). V lost 5 bases and J 4 bases, leaving 21 bases between the germline ends. Germline CDR1 is DFQATT and CDR2 is SNEGSKA (reference sequence). The CDR3 runs to 16 residues. As DNA, the CDR3 is TGCAGTGCTGAGGATTCTACAGGGCTAGCGAATCAGCCCCAGCATTTT. Translated: CSAEDSTGLANQPQHF.

This clonotype has ten or more counts. The chain recombines TRBV27 with TRBJ2-3; D might be TRBD1 (5 bases). V lost 0 bases and J lost 3, with 16 bases in between. Germline V lookup: CDR1 MNHEY, CDR2 SMNVEV (reference sequence). The CDR3 covers 17 residues. This CDR3 reads CASSLSIGRVKTDTQYF. The CDR3 bases are TGTGCCAGCAGTTTATCTATCGGCAGGGTAAAGACAGATACGCAGTATTTT.

The chain couples TRBV12-3 or TRBV12-4 to TRBJ2-4; 10 bases are shared with TRBD2. This CDR3 contains 20 residues. Trimming at V came to 6 bases and at J to 5 bases, leaving 22 bases not matched to a gene. The CDR3 DNA is TGTGCCAGCAGCCACACCCAGACTAGCGGGCCTGGGGAACTTCAAAACATTCAGTACTTC. Its translation: CASSHTQTSGPGELQNIQYF.

A note on this clonotype: This may stem from a read error, because a much larger clone lies one nucleotide away. The chain employs TRBV28 and TRBJ1-1; D is ambiguous. This CDR3 is built from 12 residues. CDR1 is MDHEN and CDR2 is SYDVKM in the germline V gene. CDR3 in DNA: TGTGACAGCAGTTTTTCCTGGTCTGAGGCTTTCTTT. This translates into CDSSFSWSEAFF.

Ten or more counts support this clonotype. The CDR3 nucleotides read TGTGCCAGCAGCTTGCTGGTTGCGGCTAACTATGGCTACACCTTC. It yields the protein CASSLLVAANYGYTF. J is TRBJ1-2 and V is TRBV7-3; D unclear. CDR3 size: 15 residues. The germline gives CDR1 SGHTA, CDR2 FQGTGA. Trimming stripped 3 bases from V and 0 bases from J, with 11 bases between.

In this sample, this clonotype turned up many times. The chain uses TRBV10-2 and TRBJ1-2; D is unresolved. The CDR3 runs to 15 residues. The ends were cut back, 6 bases at V and 0 bases at J, with 14 bases in the middle. Per germline, CDR1 WSHSY and CDR2 SAAADI. This CDR3 is CASSLLRKPNYGYTF. In nucleotides, the CDR3 is TGCGCCAGCAGCCTCCTTAGGAAGCCTAACTATGGCTACACCTTC.

This clonotype appeared many times. The J gene is TRBJ1-4, the V gene TRBV6-5; TRBD1 aligns across 8 bases. The J segment lost 8 bases and the V segment lost 10 bases, leaving 12 bases of the junction unmatched. CDR1 and CDR2 (germline): MNHEY, SVGAGI. This CDR3 is 14 amino acids long. Here the CDR3 DNA reads TGTGCCACCAAATCGTTACAGGGGGGAGAAAAACTGTTTTTT. Its protein is CATKSLQGGEKLFF.

This clonotype was detected once. One base away lies a much larger clone, so this may be a sequencing read error. V is TRBV6-5 and J is TRBJ1-4; D is perhaps TRBD1 (6 bases). CDR1 is MNHEY, CDR2 SVGAGI, per germline. The CDR3 has 14 residues. Trimming removed 2 bases at V and 8 bases at J, with 12 bases between. CDR3 sequence reads: CASSYRRGDEKLFF. DNA of the CDR3: TGTGCCAGCAGTTACAGAAGGGGGGACGAAAAACTGTTTTTT.

This clonotype turned up a few times. The chain is built from TRBV5-1 and TRBJ1-1; possibly TRBD1 for D (5 bases). CDR3 length: 15 residues. Trimming pared 1 base from V and 2 bases from J, leaving 12 bases between. CDR1 is SGHRS and CDR2 is YFSETQ in the germline V gene. CDR3 nucleotide sequence: TGCGCCAGCAGCTTGTTTAGTGACAGCAACACTGAAGCTTTCTTT. This gives the protein CASSLFSDSNTEAFF. Together with reference TRBV5-1 and TRBJ1-1, the CDR3 gives the full variable domain: KAGVTQTPRYLIKTRGQQVTLSCSPISGHRSVSWYQQTPGQGLQFLFEYFSETQRNKGNFPGRFSGRQFSNSRSEMNVSTLELGDSALYLCASSLFSDSNTEAFFGQGTRLTVV.

Ten or more counts support this clonotype. The chain links TRBV12-3 or TRBV12-4 to TRBJ2-7, with 8 bases that match TRBD1. This CDR3 region has 15 residues. Unmatched junction bases numbered 7, after V lost 4 bases and J lost 2 bases. As DNA, the CDR3 is TGTGCCAGCAGTTCCCGGACAGGGAACGCCTACGAGCAGTACTTC. This gives the protein CASSSRTGNAYEQYF.

This rearrangement joins TRBV18 to TRBJ2-3; D not resolved. The CDR3 is 14 amino acids. Trimming pared 3 bases from V and 6 bases from J, leaving 13 bases between. Germline CDR1 is KGHSH and CDR2 is LQKENI. CDR3 in amino acids: CASSPVAGLDTQYF. CDR3 DNA sequence: TGTGCCAGCTCACCGGTGGCCGGTCTGGATACGCAGTATTTT. Complete variable domain (other parts from reference TRBV18 and TRBJ2-3): NAGVMQNPRHLVRRRGQEARLRCSPMKGHSHVYWYRQLPEEGLKFMVYLQKENIIDESGMPKERFSAEFPKEGPSILRIQQVVRGDSAAYFCASSPVAGLDTQYFGPGTRLTVL.

The V and J genes are TRBV11-3 and TRBJ2-2, with a possible D match to TRBD2 (5 bases). The V gene lost 0 bases and the J gene lost 10 bases, with 12 bases spanning the gap. Looked up from germline, CDR1 is SGHNT and CDR2 is YENEEA. The CDR3 runs to 14 residues. The CDR3 nucleotides read TGTGCCAGCAGCTTAGATCGGCGGGTGTCGGAGCTGTTTTTT. This gives the protein CASSLDRRVSELFF.

The chain links TRBV7-9 to TRBJ1-3; 8 bases fit TRBD1. V shed 5 bases and J 11 bases; nucleotides not matched to a gene: 17. This CDR3 is 16 amino acids long. Per the germline V gene, CDR1 is SEHNR and CDR2 is FQNEAQ (reference sequence). The DNA of the CDR3 is TGTGCCAGCAGCCGAGGACAGGGAGCTGCTCAAAGGGCCATATATTTT. As protein: CASSRGQGAAQRAIYF.